This TCR beta chain stems from a study of T cell responses to AZD1222 COVID-19 vaccine. Trimming removed 2 bases at V and 6 bases at J, with 8 bases between. CDR3 length: 14 residues. Looked up from germline, CDR1 is KGHSH and CDR2 is LQKENI. Study-wide results and limits: Sampling captured repertoires only after the peak T cell response. Among spike-specific TCRs, nearly half reportedly target unmutated variant regions. Rises in breadth and depth of Spike-specific TCRs came after two AZD1222 doses.

On this clone: The antigen is not known.

Only in-frame clones appear in the TCRdb table, and some are missing; sequencing was by immunoSEQ multiplex PCR. The table records more than 120,000 clones, roughly 88% of them present only once. The origin of this receptor is an adult who received the MenACWY meningococcal vaccine as a control. The J gene is TRBJ1-6, the V gene TRBV18, with D unresolved. Sequences were derived from peripheral blood, sampled 28 days after the second dose of the MenACWY control vaccine. In nucleotides, the CDR3 is TGTGCCAGCTCACCATTGGCGGTTAATTCACCCCTCCACTTT. Translating gives CASSPLAVNSPLHF.